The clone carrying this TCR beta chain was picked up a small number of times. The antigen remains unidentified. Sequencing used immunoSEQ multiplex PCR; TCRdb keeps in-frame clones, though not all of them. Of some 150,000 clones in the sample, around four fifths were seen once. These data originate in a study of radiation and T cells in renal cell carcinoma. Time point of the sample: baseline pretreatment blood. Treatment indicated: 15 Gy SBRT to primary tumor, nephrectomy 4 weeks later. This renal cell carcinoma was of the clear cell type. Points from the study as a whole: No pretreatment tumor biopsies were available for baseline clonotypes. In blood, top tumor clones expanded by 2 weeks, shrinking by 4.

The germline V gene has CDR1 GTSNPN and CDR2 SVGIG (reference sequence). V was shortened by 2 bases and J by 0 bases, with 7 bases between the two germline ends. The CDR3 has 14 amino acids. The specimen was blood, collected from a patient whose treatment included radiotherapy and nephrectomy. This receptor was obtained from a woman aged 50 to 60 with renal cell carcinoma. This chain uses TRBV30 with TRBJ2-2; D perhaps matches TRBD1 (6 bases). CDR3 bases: TGTGCCTGGAGTAGGACAGCGAACACCGGGGAGCTGTTTTTT. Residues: CAWSRTANTGELFF. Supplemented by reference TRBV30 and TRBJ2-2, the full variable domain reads SQTIHQWPATLVQPVGSPLSLECTVEGTSNPNLYWYRQAAGRGLQLLFYSVGIGQISSEVPQNLSASRPQDRQFILSSKKLLLSDSGFYLCAWSRTANTGELFFGEGSRLTVL.